The 14 T cell receptor beta chains below come from one sample, sequenced in a study of shared clonotypes between healthy human individuals. Only CD45RO-negative cells positively selected for CCR7 counted as naive CD8 cells, so terminally differentiated effector memory CD45RA+ cells were excluded. Profiled with immunoSEQ multiplex PCR; TCRdb holds only in-frame clones, not every one. The sample holds around 600,000 clones; 98% are singletons and the top ten take 0.3%. Sequenced sample: naive CD8+ T cells sorted from blood. These receptors originate from a young man in good health.

Concerning this clone itself: This CDR3 is also generated by other DNA sequences in the sample. The chain couples TRBV2 to TRBJ2-7; 7 nucleotides agree with TRBD2. This CDR3 contains 14 residues. The trim removed 3 bases at V and 1 base at J, leaving 3 bases unmatched. From germline, CDR1 is SNHLY and CDR2 FYNNEI. CDR3 nucleotide sequence: TGTGCCAGCAGTGAGGGGGGGAGGTCCTACGAGCAGTACTTC. Its protein product is CASSEGGRSYEQYF.

This chain links TRBV2 with TRBJ1-3; D is unresolved. The CDR3 is 15 residues long. Trimming removed 3 bases at V and 0 bases at J, with 9 bases between. CDR1 is SNHLY and CDR2 is FYNNEI in the germline V gene. CDR3 amino acids: CASSEWVSSGNTIYF. In DNA, the CDR3 is TGTGCCAGCAGTGAGTGGGTTAGCTCTGGAAACACCATATATTTT.

The chain combines TRBV27 with TRBJ2-1; 7 bases line up with TRBD2. This CDR3 comprises 16 residues. In germline, CDR1 is MNHEY, CDR2 SMNVEV (reference sequence). Germline trimming cut 2 bases from V and 7 bases from J; bases unmatched to any gene: 11. The CDR3 DNA reads as TGTGCCAGCAGTTTAACGGCGGGAGAAAAGTGTAATGAGCAGTTCTTC. It translates to CASSLTAGEKCNEQFF.

The J gene is TRBJ2-7, the V gene TRBV6-5, with TRBD1 matching over 8 bases. Germline CDR1 and CDR2: MNHEY and SVGAGI. After removal of 8 bases from V and 1 base from J, the junction contained 4 bases not matched to a gene. CDR3 size: 13 residues. The CDR3 region is CASRTGSSYEQYF. CDR3 coding DNA: TGTGCCAGCCGGACAGGGAGTTCCTACGAGCAGTACTTC.

Of note for this clone: The junction shows a germline mismatch at one end, possibly a read error. The chain couples TRBV18 to TRBJ2-7; 14 bases align to TRBD2. CDR1 is KGHSH, CDR2 LQKENI, per germline. This CDR3 region has 13 residues. As DNA, the CDR3 is TGTGCCAGCCAACCGGGGACTAGCGGGAGTCAACACTTC. It codes for CASQPGTSGSQHF.

V and J are TRBV9 and TRBJ1-1; no firm D call. The CDR3 loop spans 10 amino acids. The V and J ends lost 7 bases and 5 bases respectively, with 6 bases between them. CDR1 and CDR2 from the germline V gene are SGDLS and YYNGEE. The CDR3 protein is CASRRTEAFF. CDR3 nucleotides: TGTGCCAGCCGCAGGACTGAAGCTTTCTTT.

The chain has TRBV29-1 and TRBJ2-1, with 12 bases fitting TRBD2. V trimming: 0 bases; J trimming: 9 bases; junction bases outside the gene matches: 15. CDR1 is SQVTM, CDR2 ANQGSEA, per germline. The CDR3 extends over 18 amino acids. This CDR3 reads CSVEDRVRLAGVYGEQFF. The CDR3 coding sequence is TGCAGCGTTGAAGATCGGGTGAGACTAGCGGGAGTTTACGGTGAGCAGTTCTTC.

J is TRBJ2-1 and V is TRBV15; D uncertain. The CDR3 sequence is 13 residues long. CDR1 is LNHNV, CDR2 YYDKDF, per germline (reference sequence). V lost 8 bases and J lost 4, with 12 bases in between. CDR3 residues: CATEFGDYNEQFF. The CDR3 bases are TGTGCCACCGAATTCGGTGATTACAATGAGCAGTTCTTC.

The chain is built from TRBV29-1 and TRBJ2-7; 9 nucleotides match TRBD1. This CDR3 is built from 15 residues. V trimming: 2 bases; J trimming: 5 bases; junction bases outside the gene matches: 10. The germline gives CDR1 SQVTM, CDR2 ANQGSEA. Here the CDR3 reads CSVESGQGRINEQYF. In nucleotides, the CDR3 is TGCAGCGTTGAATCTGGACAGGGGAGAATCAACGAGCAGTACTTC.

This chain links TRBV5-6 with TRBJ1-1; no reliable D call. Trimming left V 2 bases short and J 0 bases short, with 8 bases between. Germline V lookup: CDR1 SGHDT, CDR2 YYEEEE. The CDR3 is 14 amino acids. The CDR3, as DNA: TGTGCCAGCAGCTTTTCGGGAATGAACACTGAAGCTTTCTTT. The encoded protein is CASSFSGMNTEAFF.

Comments on this clone: The sample carries other DNA sequences with the same CDR3. The chain is built from TRBV5-1 and TRBJ2-7; 9 bases are a match to TRBD2. The CDR3 length is 14 residues. Germline-derived CDR1 and CDR2 are SGHRS and YFSETQ. V lost 3 bases and J lost 2; bases outside the gene matches: 3. CDR3 bases: TGCGCCAGCAGCTCTAGCGGGAATCCCTACGAGCAGTACTTC. Residues: CASSSSGNPYEQYF.

Regarding this clone: Other nucleotide sequences from this sample produce the same CDR3. This chain joins TRBV7-6 and TRBJ2-1; D is perhaps TRBD2 (6 bases). Germline V gene sequence: CDR1 SGHVS, CDR2 FNYEAQ. The CDR3 has 15 residues. V lost 3 bases and J lost 0, with 9 bases in between. In nucleotides, the CDR3 is TGTGCCAGCAGCTTGGACGGGAGCTCCTACAATGAGCAGTTCTTC. The encoded protein is CASSLDGSSYNEQFF.

The gene calls are TRBV10-2 and TRBJ2-1; tentatively, D is TRBD1 or TRBD2 (5 bases each). With 8 bases removed from V and 0 bases from J, the gap between germline ends came to 8 bases. CDR1 and CDR2 from the germline V gene are WSHSY and SAAADI. The CDR3 length is 13 residues. The CDR3 nucleotides are TGCGCCAGCCAGAGGGGCTCCTACAATGAGCAGTTCTTC. Its translation: CASQRGSYNEQFF.

This clone was recorded only once. The sample holds other DNA sequences that translate to the same CDR3. The rearrangement joins TRBV7-9 to TRBJ2-7; D gene uncertain. The germline V gene encodes CDR1 SEHNR and CDR2 FQNEAQ (reference sequence). The CDR3 is 11 amino acids. Trimming removed 4 bases from V and 4 bases from J, with 5 bases in between. The DNA of the CDR3 is TGTGCCAGCAGCTCCGCTTACGAGCAGTACTTC. Translating it yields CASSSAYEQYF.